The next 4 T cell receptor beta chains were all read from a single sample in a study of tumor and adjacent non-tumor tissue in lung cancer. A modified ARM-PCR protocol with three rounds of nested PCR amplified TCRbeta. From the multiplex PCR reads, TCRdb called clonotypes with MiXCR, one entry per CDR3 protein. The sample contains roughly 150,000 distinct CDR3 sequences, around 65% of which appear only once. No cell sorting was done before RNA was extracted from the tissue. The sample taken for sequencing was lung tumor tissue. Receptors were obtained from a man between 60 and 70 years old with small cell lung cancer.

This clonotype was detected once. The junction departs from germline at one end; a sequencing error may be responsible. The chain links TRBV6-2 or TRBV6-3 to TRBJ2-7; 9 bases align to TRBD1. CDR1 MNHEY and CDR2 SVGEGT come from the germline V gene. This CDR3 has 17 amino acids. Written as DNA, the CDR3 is TGTACCAGCAGTTACGGTCGACCCGGGACAGGGTTGAGGGAGCAGTACTTC. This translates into CTSSYGRPGTGLREQYF.

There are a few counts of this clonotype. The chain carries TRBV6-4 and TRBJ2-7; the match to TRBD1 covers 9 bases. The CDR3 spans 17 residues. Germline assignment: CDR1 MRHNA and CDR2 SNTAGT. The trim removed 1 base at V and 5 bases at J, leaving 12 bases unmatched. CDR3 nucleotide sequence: TGTGCCAGCAGTGACTGCGTGGACCGGGACAGGGTAAACGAGCAGTACTTC. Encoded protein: CASSDCVDRDRVNEQYF.

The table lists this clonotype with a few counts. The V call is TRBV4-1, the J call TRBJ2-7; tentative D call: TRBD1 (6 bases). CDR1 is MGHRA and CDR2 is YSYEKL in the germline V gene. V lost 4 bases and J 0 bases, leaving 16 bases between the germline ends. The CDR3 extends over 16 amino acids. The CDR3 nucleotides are TGCGCCAGCAGCCGTGAGCCCGGGACAAACTCCTACGAGCAGTACGTC. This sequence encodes CASSREPGTNSYEQYV.

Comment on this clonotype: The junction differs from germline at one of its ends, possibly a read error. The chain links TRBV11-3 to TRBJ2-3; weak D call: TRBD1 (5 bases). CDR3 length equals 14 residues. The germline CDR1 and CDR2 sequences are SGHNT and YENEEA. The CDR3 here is CASILVVNTGTQYF. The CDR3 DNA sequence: TGTGCTAGCATCTTAGTGGTAAACACAGGTACGCAGTATTTT.